The T cell receptor (beta chain) under discussion was sequenced for a study of identical twins. This clonotype has a handful of counts. V lost 8 bases and J lost 1, with 15 bases in between. The CDR3 loop spans 14 amino acids. Germline CDR1 is DFQATT and CDR2 is SNEGSKA (reference sequence). One entry per CDR3 protein results from TCRdb running MiXCR on the 5' RACE reads. The data contain 600,000 to 800,000 distinct CDR3 sequences, roughly 20% of them seen just once; the ten biggest clones take up 4% to 5.5%. This same sample was also taken into another study, of T cells expressing NK-cell markers. That investigation notes: Dominance of the CD3+CD56-NKG2C+ fraction by these clonotypes also held in several donors.

Material: PBMCs. The clonotype comes from a woman younger than 30 in good health. The chain has TRBV20-1 and TRBJ2-1; perhaps TRBD2 as D (6 bases). CDR3 sequence reads: CSPYSGSSYNEQFF. Here the CDR3 DNA reads TGCAGTCCCTATTCCGGGAGTTCCTACAATGAGCAGTTCTTC.